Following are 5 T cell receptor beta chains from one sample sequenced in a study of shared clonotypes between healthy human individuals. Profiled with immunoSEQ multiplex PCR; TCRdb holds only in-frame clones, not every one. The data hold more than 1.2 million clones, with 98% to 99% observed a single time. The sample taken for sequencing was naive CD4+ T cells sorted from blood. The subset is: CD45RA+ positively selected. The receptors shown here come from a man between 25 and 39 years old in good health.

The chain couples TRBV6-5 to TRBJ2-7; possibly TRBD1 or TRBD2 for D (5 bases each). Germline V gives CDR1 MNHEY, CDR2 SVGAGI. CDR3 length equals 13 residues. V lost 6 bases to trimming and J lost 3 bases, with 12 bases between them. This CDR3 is CASSGLGVYEQYF. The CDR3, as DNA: TGTGCCAGCAGCGGCCTGGGGGTCTACGAGCAGTACTTC.

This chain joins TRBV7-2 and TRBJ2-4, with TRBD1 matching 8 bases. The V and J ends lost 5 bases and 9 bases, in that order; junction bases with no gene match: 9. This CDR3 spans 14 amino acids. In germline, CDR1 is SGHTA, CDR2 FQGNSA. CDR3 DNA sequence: TGTGCCAGCAGCCCCCGGGACAGGATGGGCATTCAGTACTTC. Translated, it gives CASSPRDRMGIQYF.

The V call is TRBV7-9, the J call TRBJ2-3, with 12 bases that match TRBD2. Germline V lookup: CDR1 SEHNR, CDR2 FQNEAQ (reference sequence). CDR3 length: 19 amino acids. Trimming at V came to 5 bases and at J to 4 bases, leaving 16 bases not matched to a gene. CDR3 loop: CASSTATSGRPVGADTQYF. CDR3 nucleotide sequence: TGTGCCAGCAGCACTGCCACTAGCGGGAGGCCCGTCGGAGCAGATACGCAGTATTTT.

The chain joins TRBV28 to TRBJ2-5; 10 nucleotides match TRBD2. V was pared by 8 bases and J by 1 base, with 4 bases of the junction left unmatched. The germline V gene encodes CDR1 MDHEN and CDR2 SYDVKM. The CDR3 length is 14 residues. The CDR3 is CASRKREGQETQYF. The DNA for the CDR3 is TGTGCCAGCCGTAAGCGGGAGGGCCAAGAGACCCAGTACTTC.

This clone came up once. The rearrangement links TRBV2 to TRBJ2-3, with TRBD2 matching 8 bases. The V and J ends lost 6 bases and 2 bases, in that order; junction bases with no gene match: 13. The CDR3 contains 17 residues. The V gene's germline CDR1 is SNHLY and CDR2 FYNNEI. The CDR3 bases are TGTGCCAGCAGAGAACCGACTAGCGCTCTGTCCACAGATACGCAGTATTTT. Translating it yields CASREPTSALSTDTQYF.